These 8 T cell receptor beta chains originate from one sample sequenced in a study of T cell responses to AZD1222 COVID-19 vaccine. TCRdb's copy holds only in-frame clones and misses some; the assay was immunoSEQ multiplex PCR. The table lists 250,000 to 300,000 clones, approximately 94% of them singletons. The sequencing used peripheral blood, collected 28 days after the second AZD1222 dose. All receptors derive from an adult who received the AZD1222 COVID-19 vaccine.

The chain uses TRBV7-6 and TRBJ1-4, with D possibly TRBD1 on 5 matching bases. V was pared by 5 bases and J by 7 bases, with 17 bases between. The CDR3 loop spans 15 amino acids. Germline values: CDR1 SGHVS, CDR2 FNYEAQ. The CDR3 region is CASSPPFGASEKLFF. The CDR3 DNA reads as TGTGCCAGCAGCCCCCCCTTCGGGGCAAGTGAAAAACTGTTTTTT.

The chain carries TRBV7-2 and TRBJ2-7; possible D gene TRBD1, 6 bases. The CDR3 runs 14 residues. Per germline, CDR1 SGHTA and CDR2 FQGNSA. Trimming pared 1 base from V and 5 bases from J, leaving 12 bases between. CDR3 nucleotides: TGTGCCAGCAGCTTAGGGCAGGGGAACCACGAGCAGTACTTC. It encodes CASSLGQGNHEQYF.

This chain connects TRBV10-3 to TRBJ2-1, with a weak D call TRBD2 (6 bases). CDR1 and CDR2 from the germline V gene are ENHRY and SYGVKD. V gave up 7 bases and J gave up 8 bases, with 18 bases separating them. This CDR3 has 14 amino acids. CDR3 DNA sequence: TGTGCCATCATGGAGGGGCCCCAGGGAGATGAGCAGTTCTTC. Amino acids: CAIMEGPQGDEQFF.

V and J are TRBV6-1 and TRBJ1-4; 7 bases match TRBD1. CDR3 length: 15 amino acids. CDR1 and CDR2 (germline): MNHNS, SASEGT. J gave up 4 bases and V 2 bases, and 4 bases lay outside the gene matches. CDR3 sequence: CASSEFRDSNEKLFF. DNA of the CDR3: TGTGCCAGCAGTGAATTCCGGGACAGTAATGAAAAACTGTTTTTT.

The V call is TRBV6-1, the J call TRBJ1-1; possible D gene TRBD1, 5 bases. Germline assignment: CDR1 MNHNS and CDR2 SASEGT. Trimming pared 4 bases from V and 5 bases from J, leaving 11 bases between. The length of the CDR3 is 13 residues. Here the CDR3 reads CASSGAGLTEAFF. CDR3 in DNA: TGTGCCAGCAGTGGAGCAGGGTTGACTGAAGCTTTCTTT.

The CDR3 protein is CASSPLGGNTGELFF. The CDR3 DNA follows: TGTGCCAGCAGCCCCCTTGGGGGGAACACCGGGGAGCTGTTTTTT. This sequence joins TRBV3-1 (or the pseudogene TRBV3-2) and TRBJ2-2; D may correspond to TRBD1 or TRBD2 (5 bases each). The V end lost 4 bases, the J end lost 1 base, and 10 bases lay between the germline ends. CDR3 length: 15 residues. Germline-derived CDR1 and CDR2 are LGHDT and YNNKEL (reference sequence).

The chain employs TRBV28 and TRBJ1-3; TRBD1 might be the D (6 bases). Germline CDR1 is MDHEN and CDR2 is SYDVKM. The CDR3 has 15 amino acids. The V end was cut by 7 bases, the J end by 0 bases, with 13 bases between. DNA of the CDR3: TGTGCCAGCACCAAAGGGGGAGGCTCTGGAAACACCATATATTTT. Encoded protein: CASTKGGGSGNTIYF.

V usage is TRBV2 and J usage is TRBJ1-5; D ambiguous. Germline V gene lookup returns CDR1 SNHLY and CDR2 FYNNEI. The V end lost 2 bases, the J end lost 6 bases, and 11 bases lay between the germline ends. The CDR3 length is 14 residues. CDR3 region: CASSERLATQPQHF. The CDR3 coding sequence is TGTGCCAGCAGTGAAAGGTTGGCAACTCAGCCCCAGCATTTT.